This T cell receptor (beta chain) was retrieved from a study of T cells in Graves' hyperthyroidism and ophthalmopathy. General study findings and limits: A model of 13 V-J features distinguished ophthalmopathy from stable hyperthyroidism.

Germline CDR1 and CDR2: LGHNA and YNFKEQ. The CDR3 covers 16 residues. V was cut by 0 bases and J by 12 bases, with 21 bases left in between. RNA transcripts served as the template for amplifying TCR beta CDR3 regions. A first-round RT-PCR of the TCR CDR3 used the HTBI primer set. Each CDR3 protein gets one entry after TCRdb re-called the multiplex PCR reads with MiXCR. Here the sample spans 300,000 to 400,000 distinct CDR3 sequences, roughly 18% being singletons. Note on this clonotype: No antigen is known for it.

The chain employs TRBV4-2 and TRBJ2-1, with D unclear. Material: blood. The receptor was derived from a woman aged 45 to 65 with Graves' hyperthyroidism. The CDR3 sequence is CASSQDRDSFVLGQFF. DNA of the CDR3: TGTGCCAGCAGCCAAGATCGAGATAGCTTCGTTTTGGGGCAGTTCTTC.